The 27 T cell receptor beta chains given below trace back to one sample, sequenced in a study of blood T cell repertoires in COVID-19. The table came from immunoSEQ multiplex PCR; TCRdb's copy has only in-frame clones and leaves some out. The table has 200,000 to 250,000 clones, 88% seen once. Sequencing used PBMCs or T cells enriched from blood (not recorded which). Source of these receptors: a woman younger than 45 who had recovered from COVID-19.

The chain employs TRBV19 and TRBJ2-6, with TRBD1 as a possible D gene (6 bases). V shed 1 base and J shed 0 bases, with 10 bases lying between them. This CDR3 contains 17 residues. Germline-derived CDR1 and CDR2 are LNHDA and SQIVND (reference sequence). CDR3 bases: TGTGCCAGTAGTATAGTGGGGGCGGGCTCTGGGGCCAACGTCCTGACTTTC. It specifies CASSIVGAGSGANVLTF.

On this clone: Other DNA sequences within the sample encode an identical CDR3. V and J are TRBV9 and TRBJ2-7; 8 bases align to TRBD1. Germline V lookup: CDR1 SGDLS, CDR2 YYNGEE. CDR3 size: 15 residues. V shed 2 bases and J 0 bases; nucleotides not matched to a gene: 4. CDR3 region: CASSVDRVDSYEQYF. Written as DNA, the CDR3 is TGTGCCAGCAGCGTGGACAGGGTAGACTCCTACGAGCAGTACTTC. The full variable domain, in which reference TRBV9 and TRBJ2-7 provide the parts outside the CDR3, is DSGVTQTPKHLITATGQRVTLRCSPRSGDLSVYWYQQSLDQGLQFLIQYYNGEERAKGNILERFSAQQFPDLHSELNLSSLELGDSALYFCASSVDRVDSYEQYFGPGTRLTVT.

The chain is built from TRBV5-4 and TRBJ1-2, with 7 bases identical to TRBD1. The germline V gene has CDR1 SGHNT and CDR2 YYREEE (reference sequence). The CDR3 covers 13 residues. After removal of 4 bases from V and 8 bases from J, the junction contained 8 bases not matched to a gene. The CDR3 nucleotides read TGTGCCAGCAGCCGAACAGGGGAATGGGGCTACACCTTC. Translated, it gives CASSRTGEWGYTF.

The V and J genes are TRBV2 and TRBJ2-2; TRBD1 matches 7 bases. After removal of 2 bases from V and 7 bases from J, the junction contained 7 bases not matched to a gene. Germline values: CDR1 SNHLY, CDR2 FYNNEI. The CDR3 has 15 amino acids. CDR3 sequence: CASSESGGSHGELFF. The CDR3 DNA follows: TGTGCCAGCAGTGAATCAGGGGGTTCGCACGGGGAGCTGTTTTTT.

This clone was seen just once. The chain links TRBV25-1 to TRBJ2-1; a possible D gene is TRBD1 (6 bases). CDR3 length: 16 amino acids. V dropped 0 bases and J dropped 4 bases, with 13 bases sitting between them. In germline, CDR1 is MGHDK, CDR2 SYGVNS. The CDR3 DNA reads as TGTGCCAGCAGTGAATACGAGACAGGCGGATACAATGAGCAGTTCTTC. This codes for CASSEYETGGYNEQFF.

V gene TRBV11-2 combines with J gene TRBJ1-1; D is possibly TRBD1 (6 bases). The germline V gene has CDR1 SGHAT and CDR2 FQNNGV. The V and J ends lost 7 bases and 6 bases respectively, with 27 bases between them. This CDR3 is built from 17 residues. The CDR3 region has the DNA TGTGCCAGCACCCAATTGATGACAGGAACGGGTTATGCTGAAGCTTTCTTT. It codes for CASTQLMTGTGYAEAFF. Drawing the rest from reference TRBV11-2 and TRBJ1-1, the complete variable domain is EAGVAQSPRYKIIEKRQSVAFWCNPISGHATLYWYQQILGQGPKLLIQFQNNGVVDDSQLPKDRFSAERLKGVDSTLKIQPAKLEDSAVYLCASTQLMTGTGYAEAFFGQGTRLTVV.

The J gene is TRBJ1-5, the V gene TRBV19, with D maybe TRBD1 (5 bases). Trimming removed 7 bases from V and 3 bases from J, with 7 bases in between. CDR1 is LNHDA, CDR2 SQIVND, per germline (reference sequence). The CDR3 sequence is 12 residues long. In nucleotides, the CDR3 is TGTGCCAGTAACAGGATCAATCAGCCCCAGCATTTT. Its protein is CASNRINQPQHF.

The rearrangement uses TRBV4-2 and TRBJ2-5; D might be TRBD2 (6 bases). This CDR3 has 16 amino acids. CDR1 and CDR2 from the germline V gene are LGHNA and YNFKEQ. The V end was cut by 2 bases, the J end by 2 bases, with 15 bases between. The CDR3 sequence: CASSQPGRGEQETQYF. CDR3 in DNA: TGTGCCAGCAGCCAACCCGGGCGGGGTGAACAAGAGACCCAGTACTTC.

The V and J genes are TRBV5-8 and TRBJ2-7, with a weak D call TRBD2 (6 bases). Germline lookup yields CDR1 SGHTS and CDR2 YDEGEE. The CDR3 is made up of 15 amino acids. V was cut by 6 bases and J by 1 base, with 17 bases left in between. The CDR3 sequence: CASNPRLGPSYEQYF. The CDR3 coding sequence is TGTGCCAGCAACCCCAGACTAGGTCCTTCCTACGAGCAGTACTTC.

The chain joins TRBV18 to TRBJ1-1; D remains ambiguous. This CDR3 spans 13 amino acids. CDR1 is KGHSH and CDR2 is LQKENI in the germline V gene. Between the trimmed V and J ends, which lost 1 base and 3 bases, there was a span of 6 bases. The CDR3 here is CASSPLVDTEAFF. The CDR3 nucleotides read TGTGCCAGCTCACCACTGGTAGACACTGAAGCTTTCTTT.

CDR3 residues: CASTTYANEKLFF. DNA of the CDR3: TGTGCCAGCACTACCTATGCTAATGAAAAACTGTTTTTT. This rearrangement joins TRBV12-3 or TRBV12-4 to TRBJ1-4; D call uncertain. V lost 7 bases, J lost 3 bases, and 9 bases lay in between. CDR3 length: 13 amino acids.

The chain has TRBV3-1 (or the pseudogene TRBV3-2) and TRBJ1-2; 9 positions agree with TRBD1. Per germline, CDR1 LGHDT and CDR2 YNNKEL (reference sequence). The trim removed 3 bases at V and 4 bases at J, leaving 9 bases unmatched. The CDR3 extends over 16 amino acids. The CDR3 protein is CASSQGTGGRGYGYTF. CDR3 nucleotide sequence: TGTGCCAGCAGCCAGGGAACAGGGGGCAGGGGCTATGGCTACACCTTC.

The chain joins TRBV7-9 to TRBJ1-3, with D unclear. V lost 4 bases and J 0 bases, leaving 16 bases between the germline ends. Germline-derived CDR1 and CDR2 are SEHNR and FQNEAQ (reference sequence). CDR3 length: 17 amino acids. This CDR3 is CASSSYRTDYSGNTIYF. CDR3 bases: TGTGCCAGCAGCTCATACCGGACCGACTACTCTGGAAACACCATATATTTT.

V usage is TRBV7-6 and J usage is TRBJ2-1; TRBD1 is a possible D gene (6 bases). The CDR3 is made up of 17 amino acids. The V end was cut by 1 base, the J end by 7 bases, with 20 bases between. Germline CDR1 and CDR2: SGHVS and FNYEAQ. CDR3 sequence reads: CASSLVGTYSGKNEQFF. In nucleotides, the CDR3 is TGTGCCAGCAGCTTAGTAGGGACATATAGTGGGAAGAATGAGCAGTTCTTC.

Note on this clone: The sample carries other DNA sequences with the same CDR3. The chain joins TRBV7-2 to TRBJ1-1; D is uncertain. CDR3 size: 13 residues. V was shortened by 6 bases and J by 5 bases, with 13 bases between the two germline ends. Germline CDR1 SGHTA, CDR2 FQGNSA. CDR3 in amino acids: CASSSERGTEAFF. Written as DNA, the CDR3 is TGTGCCAGCAGTTCCGAGCGGGGAACTGAAGCTTTCTTT. Filled out from reference TRBV7-2 and TRBJ1-1, the complete variable domain reads GAGVSQSPSNKVTEKGKDVELRCDPISGHTALYWYRQSLGQGLEFLIYFQGNSAPDKSGLPSDRFSAERTGGSVSTLTIQRTQQEDSAVYLCASSSERGTEAFFGQGTRLTVV.

This rearrangement joins TRBV20-1 to TRBJ1-1; D unclear. This CDR3 comprises 13 residues. Germline V gene lookup returns CDR1 DFQATT and CDR2 SNEGSKA (reference sequence). The ends were cut back, 3 bases at V and 3 bases at J, with 11 bases in the middle. This CDR3 reads CSASPLADTEAFF. The CDR3 coding sequence is TGCAGTGCTAGTCCCCTAGCAGACACTGAAGCTTTCTTT.

The chain employs TRBV3-1 (or the pseudogene TRBV3-2) and TRBJ2-3, with 7 nucleotides matching TRBD1. The junction had 11 bases not matched to a gene; V was cut back by 4 bases and J by 1 base. CDR3 length equals 17 residues. CDR1 and CDR2 (germline): LGHDT, YNNKEL (reference sequence). CDR3: CASSPYPRDSGTDTQYF. In DNA, the CDR3 is TGTGCCAGCAGCCCATACCCTCGGGACAGCGGCACAGATACGCAGTATTTT.

The chain links TRBV4-3 to TRBJ1-4; 9 nucleotides align to TRBD1. In germline, CDR1 is LGHNA, CDR2 YSLEER. CDR3 length: 13 residues. V lost 0 bases, J lost 14 bases, and 4 bases stayed unmatched. As DNA, the CDR3 is TGCGCCAGCAGCCAAGATATGGGACAGGGTCTGTTTTTT. Protein sequence: CASSQDMGQGLFF.

The gene calls are TRBV2 and TRBJ1-1, with TRBD1 identical over 8 bases. From germline, CDR1 is SNHLY and CDR2 FYNNEI. The CDR3 totals 13 residues. The V and J ends lost 2 bases and 8 bases, in that order; junction bases with no gene match: 4. The CDR3 protein is CASSERTGPEAFF. CDR3 in DNA: TGTGCCAGCAGTGAACGGACAGGGCCCGAAGCTTTCTTT.

The chain is built from TRBV9 and TRBJ2-1, with D uncertain. Deletions cut 0 bases from V and 5 bases from J, with 12 bases between. The length of the CDR3 is 15 residues. Germline assignment: CDR1 SGDLS and CDR2 YYNGEE. The CDR3 nucleotides read TGTGCCAGCAGCGTAGAAAACAGAGAGAACAATGAGCAGTTCTTC. Protein product: CASSVENRENNEQFF. Full variable domain (remainder filled in from reference TRBV9 and TRBJ2-1): DSGVTQTPKHLITATGQRVTLRCSPRSGDLSVYWYQQSLDQGLQFLIQYYNGEERAKGNILERFSAQQFPDLHSELNLSSLELGDSALYFCASSVENRENNEQFFGPGTRLTVL.

The chain carries TRBV4-1 and TRBJ2-7; TRBD2 agrees at 8 bases. Unmatched junction bases numbered 3, after V lost 3 bases and J lost 2 bases. The CDR3 has 14 residues. Germline V gene sequence: CDR1 MGHRA, CDR2 YSYEKL. CDR3 coding DNA: TGCGCCAGCAGCCACCAAGCGGGGGCCTACGAGCAGTACTTC. Translated: CASSHQAGAYEQYF.

The rearrangement uses TRBV14 and TRBJ2-3; D possibly corresponds to TRBD2 (6 bases). The CDR3 is 15 residues long. Germline CDR1 is SGHDN and CDR2 is FVKESK. The V gene lost 2 bases and the J gene lost 0 bases, with 9 bases spanning the gap. The CDR3 loop is CASSQIAVSTDTQYF. In nucleotides, the CDR3 is TGTGCCAGCAGCCAAATAGCGGTGAGCACAGATACGCAGTATTTT.

The chain uses TRBV12-3 or TRBV12-4 and TRBJ2-2; D gene ambiguous. The CDR3 is made up of 11 amino acids. V was trimmed by 3 bases and J by 8 bases, leaving 4 bases between them. CDR3 coding DNA: TGTGCCAGCAGTTTTATAGGGGAGCTGTTTTTT. The encoded protein is CASSFIGELFF.

This chain uses TRBV3-1 (or the pseudogene TRBV3-2) with TRBJ1-5; D remains ambiguous. Germline assignment: CDR1 LGHDT and CDR2 YNNKEL (reference sequence). This CDR3 region has 16 residues. V was pared by 0 bases and J by 5 bases, with 14 bases between. The CDR3 here is CASSQDPPPRHQPQHF. The CDR3, as DNA: TGTGCCAGCAGCCAAGACCCCCCACCGAGGCATCAGCCCCAGCATTTT.

The V gene is TRBV5-1, the J gene TRBJ1-6, with 9 bases that match TRBD1. Per the germline V gene, CDR1 is SGHRS and CDR2 is YFSETQ. V shed 4 bases, J shed 7 bases, and the junction held 3 bases outside the gene matches. CDR3 length: 14 amino acids. The CDR3 is CASSPTGGNSPLHF. The CDR3 nucleotides read TGCGCCAGCAGCCCGACAGGGGGGAATTCACCCCTCCACTTT.

The chain uses TRBV5-1 and TRBJ2-7; TRBD1 matches at 9 bases. The CDR3 length is 15 residues. V gave up 4 bases and J gave up 3 bases; unmatched junction bases: 8. CDR1 SGHRS and CDR2 YFSETQ come from the germline V gene. The CDR3 sequence: CASSQGTGYNYEQYF. DNA for the CDR3: TGCGCCAGCAGCCAAGGGACAGGGTATAACTACGAGCAGTACTTC.

The chain recombines TRBV7-2 with TRBJ1-6, with 9 bases matching TRBD1. In germline, CDR1 is SGHTA, CDR2 FQGNSA. The V segment lost 5 bases and the J segment 9 bases; nucleotides outside the gene matches: 5. CDR3 length equals 14 residues. The CDR3 region is CASSPGQGRSPLHF. In DNA form, the CDR3 reads TGTGCCAGCAGCCCGGGACAGGGTCGTTCACCCCTCCACTTT.